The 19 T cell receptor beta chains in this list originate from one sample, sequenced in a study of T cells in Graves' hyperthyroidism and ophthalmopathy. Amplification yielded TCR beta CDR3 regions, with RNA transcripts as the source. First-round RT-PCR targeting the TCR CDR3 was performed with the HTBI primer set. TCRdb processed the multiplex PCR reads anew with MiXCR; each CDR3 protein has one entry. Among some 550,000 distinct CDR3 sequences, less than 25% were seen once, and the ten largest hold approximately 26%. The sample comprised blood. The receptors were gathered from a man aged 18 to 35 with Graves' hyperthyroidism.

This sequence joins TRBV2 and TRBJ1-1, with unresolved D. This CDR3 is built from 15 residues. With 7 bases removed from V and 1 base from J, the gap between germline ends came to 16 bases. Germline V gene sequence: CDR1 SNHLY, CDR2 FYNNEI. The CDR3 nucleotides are TGTGCCAGCATCCTCCTCCGGGGAGGGAACACTGAAGCTTTCTTT. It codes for CASILLRGGNTEAFF.

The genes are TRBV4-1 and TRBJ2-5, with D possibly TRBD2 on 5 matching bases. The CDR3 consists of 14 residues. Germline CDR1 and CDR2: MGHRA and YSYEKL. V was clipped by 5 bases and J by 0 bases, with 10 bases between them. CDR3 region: CASSEDWDQETQYF. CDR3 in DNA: TGCGCCAGCAGCGAGGACTGGGACCAAGAGACCCAGTACTTC.

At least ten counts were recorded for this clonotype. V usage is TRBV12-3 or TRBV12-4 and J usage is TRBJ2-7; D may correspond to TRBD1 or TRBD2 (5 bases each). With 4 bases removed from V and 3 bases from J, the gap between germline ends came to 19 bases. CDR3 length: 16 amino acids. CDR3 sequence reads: CASSSSGAGNIYEQYF. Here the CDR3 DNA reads TGTGCCAGCAGTTCGAGCGGCGCAGGGAACATCTACGAGCAGTACTTC.

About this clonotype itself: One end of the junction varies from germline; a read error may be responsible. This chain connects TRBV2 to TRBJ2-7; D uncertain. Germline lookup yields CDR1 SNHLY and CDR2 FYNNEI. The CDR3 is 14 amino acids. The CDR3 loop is CASRDRPPSYEQYF. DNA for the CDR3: TGTGCCAGCCGTGATCGGCCACCTTCCTACGAGCAGTACTTC.

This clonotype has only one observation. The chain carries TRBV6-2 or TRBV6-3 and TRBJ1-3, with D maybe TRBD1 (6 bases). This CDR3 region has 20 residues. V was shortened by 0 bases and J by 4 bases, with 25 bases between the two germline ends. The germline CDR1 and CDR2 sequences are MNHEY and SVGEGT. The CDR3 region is CASSYSTPGTRRQEGNTIYF. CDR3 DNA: TGTGCCAGCAGTTACTCGACCCCCGGGACAAGGAGGCAAGAAGGAAACACCATATATTTT.

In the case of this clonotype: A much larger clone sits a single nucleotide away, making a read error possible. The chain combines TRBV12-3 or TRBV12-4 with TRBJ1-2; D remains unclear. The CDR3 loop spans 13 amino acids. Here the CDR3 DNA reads TGTGCCTGCAGTCCGGCCAACTTAGATGGCTACACCTTC. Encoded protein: CACSPANLDGYTF.

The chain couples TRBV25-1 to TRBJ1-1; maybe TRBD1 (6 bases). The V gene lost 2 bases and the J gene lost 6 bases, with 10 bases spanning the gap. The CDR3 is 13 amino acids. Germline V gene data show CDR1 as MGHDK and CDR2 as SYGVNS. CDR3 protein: CASSEPGQPEAFF. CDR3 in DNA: TGTGCCAGCAGTGAACCAGGACAGCCTGAAGCTTTCTTT. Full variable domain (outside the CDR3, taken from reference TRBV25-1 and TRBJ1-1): EADIYQTPRYLVIGTGKKITLECSQTMGHDKMYWYQQDPGMELHLIHYSYGVNSTEKGDLSSESTVSRIRTEHFPLTLESARPSHTSQYLCASSEPGQPEAFFGQGTRLTVV.

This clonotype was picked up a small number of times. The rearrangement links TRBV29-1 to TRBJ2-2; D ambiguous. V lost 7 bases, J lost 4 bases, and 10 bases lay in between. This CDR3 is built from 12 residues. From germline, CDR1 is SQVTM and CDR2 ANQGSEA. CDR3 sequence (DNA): TGCAGCGGTACGAAGGCCACCGGGGAGCTGTTTTTT. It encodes CSGTKATGELFF.

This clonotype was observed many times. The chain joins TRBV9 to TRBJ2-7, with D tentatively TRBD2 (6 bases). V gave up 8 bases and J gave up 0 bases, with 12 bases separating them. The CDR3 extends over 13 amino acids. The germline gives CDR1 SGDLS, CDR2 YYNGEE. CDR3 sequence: CASARGTSYEQYF. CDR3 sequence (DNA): TGTGCCAGTGCACGGGGGACCTCCTACGAGCAGTACTTC.

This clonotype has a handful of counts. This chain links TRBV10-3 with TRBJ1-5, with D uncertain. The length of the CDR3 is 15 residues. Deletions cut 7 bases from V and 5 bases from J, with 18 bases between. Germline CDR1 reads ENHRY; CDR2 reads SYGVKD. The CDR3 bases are TGTGCCATCACTCAGCGCACGGGCGGGTATCAGCCCCAGCATTTT. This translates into CAITQRTGGYQPQHF.

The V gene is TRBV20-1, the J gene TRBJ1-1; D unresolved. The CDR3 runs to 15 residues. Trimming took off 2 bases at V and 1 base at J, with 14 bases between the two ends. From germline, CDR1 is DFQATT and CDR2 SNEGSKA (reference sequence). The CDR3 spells CSARPNGWGNTEAFF. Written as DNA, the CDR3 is TGCAGTGCTAGACCCAACGGGTGGGGGAACACTGAAGCTTTCTTT.

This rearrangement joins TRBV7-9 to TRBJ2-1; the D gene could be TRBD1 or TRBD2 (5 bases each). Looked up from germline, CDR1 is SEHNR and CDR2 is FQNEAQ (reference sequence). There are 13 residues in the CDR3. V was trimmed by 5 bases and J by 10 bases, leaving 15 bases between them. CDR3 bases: TGTGCCAGCAGCCTCGGGACCGCGAGGGAGCAGTTCTTC. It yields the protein CASSLGTAREQFF. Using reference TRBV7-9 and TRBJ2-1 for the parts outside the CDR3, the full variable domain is DTGVSQNPRHKITKRGQNVTFRCDPISEHNRLYWYRQTLGQGPEFLTYFQNEAQLEKSRLLSDRFSAERPKGSFSTLEIQRTEQGDSAMYLCASSLGTAREQFFGPGTRLTVL.

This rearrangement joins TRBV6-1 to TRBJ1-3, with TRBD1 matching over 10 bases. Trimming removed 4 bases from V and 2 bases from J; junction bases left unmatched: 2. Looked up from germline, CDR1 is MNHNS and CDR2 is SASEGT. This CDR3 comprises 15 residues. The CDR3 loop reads CASSGTGGTGNTIYF. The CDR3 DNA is TGTGCCAGCAGTGGGACAGGGGGGACTGGAAACACCATATATTTT.

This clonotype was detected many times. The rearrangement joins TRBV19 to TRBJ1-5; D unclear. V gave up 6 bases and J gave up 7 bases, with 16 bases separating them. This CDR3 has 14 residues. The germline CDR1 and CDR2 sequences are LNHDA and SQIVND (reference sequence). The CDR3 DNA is TGTGCCAGTAGCTTGGGAGGGAAAGGACAGCCCCAGCATTTT. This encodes CASSLGGKGQPQHF.

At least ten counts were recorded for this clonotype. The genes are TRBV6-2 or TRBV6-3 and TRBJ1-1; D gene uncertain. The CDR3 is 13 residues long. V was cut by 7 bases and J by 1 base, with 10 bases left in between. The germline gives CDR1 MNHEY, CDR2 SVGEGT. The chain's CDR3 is CASIKRENTEAFF. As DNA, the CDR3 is TGTGCCAGCATCAAACGGGAGAACACTGAAGCTTTCTTT.

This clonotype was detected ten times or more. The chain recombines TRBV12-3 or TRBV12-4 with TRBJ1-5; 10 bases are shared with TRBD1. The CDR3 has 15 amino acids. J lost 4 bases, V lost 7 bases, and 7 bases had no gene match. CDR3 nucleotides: TGTGCCAGCACCCGGGACAGGGGTAATAATCAGCCCCAGCATTTT. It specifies CASTRDRGNNQPQHF.

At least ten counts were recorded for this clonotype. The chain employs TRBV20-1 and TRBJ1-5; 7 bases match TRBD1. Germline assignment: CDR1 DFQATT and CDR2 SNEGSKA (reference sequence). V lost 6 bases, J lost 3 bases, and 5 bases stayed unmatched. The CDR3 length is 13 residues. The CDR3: CSARQGTNQPQHF. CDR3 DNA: TGCAGTGCAAGACAGGGCACCAATCAGCCCCAGCATTTT.

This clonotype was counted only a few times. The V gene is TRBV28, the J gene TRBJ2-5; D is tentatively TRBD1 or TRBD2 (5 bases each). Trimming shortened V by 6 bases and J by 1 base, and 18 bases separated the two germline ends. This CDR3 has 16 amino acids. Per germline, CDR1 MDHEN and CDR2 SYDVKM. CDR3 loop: CASRHGVRDPQETQYF. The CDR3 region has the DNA TGTGCCAGCAGGCATGGGGTCAGGGACCCCCAAGAGACCCAGTACTTC.

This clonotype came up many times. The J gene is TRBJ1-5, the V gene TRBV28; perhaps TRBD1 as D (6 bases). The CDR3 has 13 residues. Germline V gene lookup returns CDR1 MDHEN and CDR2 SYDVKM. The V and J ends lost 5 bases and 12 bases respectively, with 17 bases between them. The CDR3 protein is CASSPWTVLGQHF. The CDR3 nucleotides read TGTGCCAGCAGTCCGTGGACAGTCCTAGGCCAGCATTTT. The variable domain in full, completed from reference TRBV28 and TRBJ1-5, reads DVKVTQSSRYLVKRTGEKVFLECVQDMDHENMFWYRQDPGLGLRLIYFSYDVKMKEKGDIPEGYSVSREKKERFSLILESASTNQTSMYLCASSPWTVLGQHFGDGTRLSIL.